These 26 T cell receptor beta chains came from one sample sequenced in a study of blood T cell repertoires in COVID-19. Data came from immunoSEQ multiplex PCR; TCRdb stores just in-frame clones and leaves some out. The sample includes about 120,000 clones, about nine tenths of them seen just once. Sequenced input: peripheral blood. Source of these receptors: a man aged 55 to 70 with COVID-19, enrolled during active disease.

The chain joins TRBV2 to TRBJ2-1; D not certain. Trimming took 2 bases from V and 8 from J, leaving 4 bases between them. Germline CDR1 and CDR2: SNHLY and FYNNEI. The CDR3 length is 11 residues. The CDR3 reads CASSEIDEQFF. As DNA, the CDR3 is TGTGCCAGCAGTGAAATCGATGAGCAGTTCTTC.

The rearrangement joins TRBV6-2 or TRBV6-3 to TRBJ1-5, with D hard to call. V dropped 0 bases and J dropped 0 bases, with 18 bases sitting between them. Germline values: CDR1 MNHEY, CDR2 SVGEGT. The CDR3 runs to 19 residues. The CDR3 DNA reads TGTGCCAGCAGTTACTCGTTAGGACTCGCCGGTAGTAGCAATCAGCCCCAGCATTTT. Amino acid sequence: CASSYSLGLAGSSNQPQHF.

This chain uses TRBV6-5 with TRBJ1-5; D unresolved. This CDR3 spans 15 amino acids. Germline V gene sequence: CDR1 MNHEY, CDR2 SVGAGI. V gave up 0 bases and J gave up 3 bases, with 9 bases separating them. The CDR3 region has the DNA TGTGCCAGCAGTTACTCGTCGACTTACAATCAGCCCCAGCATTTT. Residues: CASSYSSTYNQPQHF.

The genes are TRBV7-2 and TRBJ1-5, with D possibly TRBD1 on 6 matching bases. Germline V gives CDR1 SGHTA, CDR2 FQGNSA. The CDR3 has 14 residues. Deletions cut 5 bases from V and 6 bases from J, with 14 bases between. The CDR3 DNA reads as TGTGCCAGCAGCCGGGACATTTCCGTTCAGCCCCAGCATTTT. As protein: CASSRDISVQPQHF.

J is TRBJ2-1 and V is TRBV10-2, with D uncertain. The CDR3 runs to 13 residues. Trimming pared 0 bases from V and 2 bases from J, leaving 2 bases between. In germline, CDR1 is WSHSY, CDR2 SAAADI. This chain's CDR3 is CASSESTYNEQFF. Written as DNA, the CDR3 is TGCGCCAGCAGTGAGTCCACCTACAATGAGCAGTTCTTC.

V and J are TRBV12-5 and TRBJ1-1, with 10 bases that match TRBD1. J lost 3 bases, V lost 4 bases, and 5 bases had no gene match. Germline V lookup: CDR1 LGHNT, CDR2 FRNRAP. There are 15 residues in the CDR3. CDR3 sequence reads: CASGWTGGEYTEAFF. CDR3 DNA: TGTGCTAGTGGTTGGACAGGGGGGGAGTACACTGAAGCTTTCTTT. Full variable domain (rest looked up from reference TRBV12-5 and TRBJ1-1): DARVTQTPRHKVTEMGQEVTMRCQPILGHNTVFWYRQTMMQGLELLAYFRNRAPLDDSGMPKDRFSAEMPDATLATLKIQPSEPRDSAVYFCASGWTGGEYTEAFFGQGTRLTVV.

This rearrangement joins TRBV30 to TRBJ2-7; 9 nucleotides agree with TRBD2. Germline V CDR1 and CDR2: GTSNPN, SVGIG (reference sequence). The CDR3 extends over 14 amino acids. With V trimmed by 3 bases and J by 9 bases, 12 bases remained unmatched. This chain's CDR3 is CAWRRAGGASGQYF. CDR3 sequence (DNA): TGTGCCTGGAGGAGAGCGGGAGGAGCATCCGGGCAGTACTTC.

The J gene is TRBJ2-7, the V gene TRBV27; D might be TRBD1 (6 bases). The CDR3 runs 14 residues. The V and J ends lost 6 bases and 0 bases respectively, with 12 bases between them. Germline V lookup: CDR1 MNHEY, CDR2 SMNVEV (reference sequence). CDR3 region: CASSDRPLSYEQYF. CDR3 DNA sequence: TGTGCCAGCAGCGACAGGCCTCTCTCCTACGAGCAGTACTTC.

The CDR3, as DNA: TGTGCCAGCTCAGCCGACAGGGGGCAAACCGGGGAGCTGTTTTTT. It translates to CASSADRGQTGELFF. The V gene is TRBV18, the J gene TRBJ2-2, with TRBD1 identical over 10 bases. This CDR3 region has 15 residues. V gave up 5 bases and J gave up 5 bases; unmatched junction bases: 5. Germline values: CDR1 KGHSH, CDR2 LQKENI.

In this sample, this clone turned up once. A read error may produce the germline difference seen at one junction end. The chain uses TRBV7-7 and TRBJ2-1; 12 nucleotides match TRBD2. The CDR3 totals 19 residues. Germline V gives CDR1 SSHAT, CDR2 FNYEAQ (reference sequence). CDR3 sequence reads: CASSSAPPGLAGPSNEQFF. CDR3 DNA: TGTGCTAGCAGCTCTGCCCCCCCGGGACTAGCGGGTCCAAGCAATGAGCAGTTCTTC.

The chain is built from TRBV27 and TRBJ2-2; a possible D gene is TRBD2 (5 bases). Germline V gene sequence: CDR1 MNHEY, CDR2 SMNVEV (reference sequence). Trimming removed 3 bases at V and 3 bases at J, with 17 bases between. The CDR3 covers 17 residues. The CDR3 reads CASSFYPSLIDTGELFF. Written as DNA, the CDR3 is TGTGCCAGCAGTTTCTACCCTAGCTTAATCGACACCGGGGAGCTGTTTTTT.

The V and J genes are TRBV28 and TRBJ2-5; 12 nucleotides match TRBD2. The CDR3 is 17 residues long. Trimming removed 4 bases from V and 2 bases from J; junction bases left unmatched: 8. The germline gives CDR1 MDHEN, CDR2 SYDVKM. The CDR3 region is CASSSRGLAGPQETQYF. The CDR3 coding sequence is TGTGCCAGCAGTTCCCGCGGACTAGCGGGGCCTCAAGAGACCCAGTACTTC.

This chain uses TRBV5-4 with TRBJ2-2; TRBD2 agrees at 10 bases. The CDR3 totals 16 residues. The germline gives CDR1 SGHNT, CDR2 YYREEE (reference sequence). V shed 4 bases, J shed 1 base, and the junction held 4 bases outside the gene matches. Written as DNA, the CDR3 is TGTGCCAGCAGCCGTCCTAGCGGGAGGAACACCGGGGAGCTGTTTTTT. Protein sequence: CASSRPSGRNTGELFF.

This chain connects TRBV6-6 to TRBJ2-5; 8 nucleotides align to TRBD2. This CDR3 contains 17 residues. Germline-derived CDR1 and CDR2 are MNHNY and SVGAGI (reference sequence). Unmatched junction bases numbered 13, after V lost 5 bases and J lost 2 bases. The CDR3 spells CASSRGSGLARQETQYF. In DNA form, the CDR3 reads TGTGCCAGCAGTCGAGGATCTGGACTAGCTCGGCAAGAGACCCAGTACTTC.

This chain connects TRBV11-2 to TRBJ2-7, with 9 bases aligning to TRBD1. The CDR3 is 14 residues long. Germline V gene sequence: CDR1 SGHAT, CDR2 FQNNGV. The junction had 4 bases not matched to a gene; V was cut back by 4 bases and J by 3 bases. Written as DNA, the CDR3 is TGTGCCAGCAGCTGGGGGGACAGGGTCTACGAGCAGTACTTC. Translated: CASSWGDRVYEQYF.

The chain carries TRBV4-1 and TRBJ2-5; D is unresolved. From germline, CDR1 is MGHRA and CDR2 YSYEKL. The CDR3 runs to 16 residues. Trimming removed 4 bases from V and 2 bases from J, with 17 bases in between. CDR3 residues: CASSPVATVKQETQYF. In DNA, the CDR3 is TGCGCCAGCAGCCCCGTCGCCACAGTTAAACAAGAGACCCAGTACTTC.

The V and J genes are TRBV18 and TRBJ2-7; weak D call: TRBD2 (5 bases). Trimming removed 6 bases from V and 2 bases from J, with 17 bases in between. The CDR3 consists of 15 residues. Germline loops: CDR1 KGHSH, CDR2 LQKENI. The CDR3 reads CASSSMRDTTYEQYF. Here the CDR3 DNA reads TGTGCCAGCTCCTCAATGAGGGATACCACCTACGAGCAGTACTTC.

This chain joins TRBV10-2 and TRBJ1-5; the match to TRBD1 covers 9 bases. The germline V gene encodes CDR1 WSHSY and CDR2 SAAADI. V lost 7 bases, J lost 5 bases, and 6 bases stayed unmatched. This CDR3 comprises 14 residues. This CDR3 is CASKRGQGDQPQHF. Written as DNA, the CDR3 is TGCGCCAGCAAGAGGGGACAGGGCGATCAGCCCCAGCATTTT.

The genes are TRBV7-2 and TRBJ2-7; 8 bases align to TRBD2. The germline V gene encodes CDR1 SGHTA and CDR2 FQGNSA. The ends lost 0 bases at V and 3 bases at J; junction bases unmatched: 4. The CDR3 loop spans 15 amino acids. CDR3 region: CASSLAATSGYEQYF. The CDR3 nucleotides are TGTGCCAGCAGCTTAGCGGCTACTAGCGGCTACGAGCAGTACTTC.

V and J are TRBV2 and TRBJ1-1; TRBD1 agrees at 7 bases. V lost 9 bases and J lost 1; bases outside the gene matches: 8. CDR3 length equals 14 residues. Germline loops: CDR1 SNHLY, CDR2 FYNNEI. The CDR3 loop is CASGRDSANTEAFF. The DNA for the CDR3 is TGTGCCAGTGGCCGGGACAGCGCGAACACTGAAGCTTTCTTT. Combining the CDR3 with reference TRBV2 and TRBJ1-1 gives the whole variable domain EPEVTQTPSHQVTQMGQEVILRCVPISNHLYFYWYRQILGQKVEFLVSFYNNEISEKSEIFDDQFSVERPDGSNFTLKIRSTKLEDSAMYFCASGRDSANTEAFFGQGTRLTVV.

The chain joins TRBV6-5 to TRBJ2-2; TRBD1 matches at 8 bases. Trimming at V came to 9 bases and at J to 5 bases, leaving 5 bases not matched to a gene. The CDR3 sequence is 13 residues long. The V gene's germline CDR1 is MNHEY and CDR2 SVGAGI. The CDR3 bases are TGTGCCAGTTCAGGGGGCCGGACCGGGGAGCTGTTTTTT. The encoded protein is CASSGGRTGELFF.

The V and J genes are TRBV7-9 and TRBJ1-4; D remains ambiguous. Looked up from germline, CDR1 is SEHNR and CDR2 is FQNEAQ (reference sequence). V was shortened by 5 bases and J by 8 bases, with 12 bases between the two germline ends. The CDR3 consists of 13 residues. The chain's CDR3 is CASSPPQREKLFF. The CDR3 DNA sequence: TGTGCCAGCAGCCCCCCGCAGCGGGAAAAACTGTTTTTT.

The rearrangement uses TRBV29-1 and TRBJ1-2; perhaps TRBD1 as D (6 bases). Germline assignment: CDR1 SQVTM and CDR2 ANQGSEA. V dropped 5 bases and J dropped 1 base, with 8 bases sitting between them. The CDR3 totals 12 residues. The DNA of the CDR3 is TGCAGCGTTACAGGGTTTAACTATGGCTACACCTTC. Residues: CSVTGFNYGYTF.

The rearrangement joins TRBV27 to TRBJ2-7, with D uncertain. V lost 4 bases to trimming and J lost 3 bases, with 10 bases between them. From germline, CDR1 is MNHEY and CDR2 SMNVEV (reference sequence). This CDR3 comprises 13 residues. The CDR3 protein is CASSYRVYYEQYF. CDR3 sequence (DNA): TGTGCCAGCAGTTACAGAGTCTACTACGAGCAGTACTTC.

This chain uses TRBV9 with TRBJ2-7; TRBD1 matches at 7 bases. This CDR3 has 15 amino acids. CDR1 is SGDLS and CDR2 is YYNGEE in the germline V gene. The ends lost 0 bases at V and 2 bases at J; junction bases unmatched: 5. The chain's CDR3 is CASSVDWDRAYEQYF. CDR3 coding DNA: TGTGCCAGCAGCGTAGACTGGGACAGAGCCTACGAGCAGTACTTC.

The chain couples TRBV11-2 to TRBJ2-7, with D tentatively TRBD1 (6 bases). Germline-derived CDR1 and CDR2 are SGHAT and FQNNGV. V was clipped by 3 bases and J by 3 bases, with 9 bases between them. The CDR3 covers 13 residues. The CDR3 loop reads CASSFGRGYEQYF. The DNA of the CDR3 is TGTGCCAGCAGCTTTGGCAGGGGCTACGAGCAGTACTTC. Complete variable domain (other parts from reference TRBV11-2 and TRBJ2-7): EAGVAQSPRYKIIEKRQSVAFWCNPISGHATLYWYQQILGQGPKLLIQFQNNGVVDDSQLPKDRFSAERLKGVDSTLKIQPAKLEDSAVYLCASSFGRGYEQYFGPGTRLTVT.